Following are 2 T cell receptor beta chains from one sample sequenced in a study of blood T cell repertoires in COVID-19. The data were produced by immunoSEQ multiplex PCR, yet TCRdb's version contains in-frame clones alone and is incomplete. Seen here are about 44,000 clones, around 84% observed once, and the top ten hold roughly two fifths. Sequenced input: peripheral blood. The receptor set was obtained from a human donor in a cohort sampled during active COVID-19.

V and J are TRBV9 and TRBJ2-5; 9 bases fit TRBD1. Trimming cost V 4 bases and J 3 bases; bases outside gene matches: 7. Looked up from germline, CDR1 is SGDLS and CDR2 is YYNGEE. The CDR3 contains 15 residues. This CDR3 reads CASSLGQGAKETQYF. The CDR3 nucleotides read TGTGCCAGCAGCTTGGGACAGGGTGCTAAAGAGACCCAGTACTTC.

This clone has only a few counts. This chain uses TRBV24-1 with TRBJ2-2, with unresolved D. Germline CDR1 reads KGHDR; CDR2 reads SFDVKD. The CDR3 consists of 16 residues. The V and J ends lost 3 bases and 0 bases respectively, with 10 bases between them. DNA of the CDR3: TGTGCCACCAGTGATGGTCGCAGATCGAACACCGGGGAGCTGTTTTTT. The encoded protein is CATSDGRRSNTGELFF.